This T cell receptor beta chain appears in the sequencing data of a study of molecular identifiers for immune sequencing clone quantification. Listed TCR primers, together with previously described methods, were used for the bulk TCR libraries. TCRdb passed the PCR reads through MiXCR, listing each CDR3 protein once. The table has over 600,000 distinct CDR3 sequences, 20% seen once. Naive CD8 T cells were picked out by sorting for CD8+CD4-CCR7+CD45RA+. Trimming removed 7 bases at V and 0 bases at J, with 13 bases between. This CDR3 is built from 14 residues. CDR1 SEHNR and CDR2 FQNEAQ come from the germline V gene (reference sequence).

The V gene is TRBV7-9, the J gene TRBJ2-7; D assignment may be TRBD1 or TRBD2 (5 bases each). The clonotype comes from a human donor in good health. Some libraries in this study had Jurkat cell RNA spiked in. The sample taken for sequencing was naive CD8+ T cells from blood, with Jurkat cell RNA spiked in. Subset of the sample: FACS-sorted CD8+CD4-CCR7+CD45RA+ naive T cells. The CDR3 sequence: CASTRDESSYEQYF. The CDR3 bases are TGTGCCAGCACTAGGGACGAGAGCTCCTACGAGCAGTACTTC.